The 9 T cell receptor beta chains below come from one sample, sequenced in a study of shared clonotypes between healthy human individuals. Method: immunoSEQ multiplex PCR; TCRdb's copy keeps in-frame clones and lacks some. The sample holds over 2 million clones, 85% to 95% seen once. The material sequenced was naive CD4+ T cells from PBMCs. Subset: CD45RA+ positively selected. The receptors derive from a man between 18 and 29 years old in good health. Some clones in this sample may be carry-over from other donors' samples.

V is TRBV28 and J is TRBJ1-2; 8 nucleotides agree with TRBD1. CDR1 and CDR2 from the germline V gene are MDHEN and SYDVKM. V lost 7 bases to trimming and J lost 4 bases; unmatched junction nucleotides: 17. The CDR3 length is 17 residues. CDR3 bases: TGTGCCAGCATCAGCGGACAGAGAGCAGGGGGCATCTATGGCTACACCTTC. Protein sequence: CASISGQRAGGIYGYTF.

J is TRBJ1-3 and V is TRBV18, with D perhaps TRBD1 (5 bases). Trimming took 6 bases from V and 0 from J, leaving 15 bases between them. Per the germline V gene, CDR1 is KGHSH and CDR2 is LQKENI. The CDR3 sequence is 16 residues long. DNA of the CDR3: TGTGCCAGCTCTAGAACCCAGGGAAACTCTGGAAACACCATATATTTT. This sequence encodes CASSRTQGNSGNTIYF.

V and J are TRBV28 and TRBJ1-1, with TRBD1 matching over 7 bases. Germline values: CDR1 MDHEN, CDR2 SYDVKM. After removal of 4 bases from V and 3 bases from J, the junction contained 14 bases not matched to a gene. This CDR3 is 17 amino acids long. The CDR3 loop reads CASSSEWGTEVDTEAFF. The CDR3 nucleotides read TGTGCCAGCAGTTCGGAATGGGGGACAGAGGTCGACACTGAAGCTTTCTTT.

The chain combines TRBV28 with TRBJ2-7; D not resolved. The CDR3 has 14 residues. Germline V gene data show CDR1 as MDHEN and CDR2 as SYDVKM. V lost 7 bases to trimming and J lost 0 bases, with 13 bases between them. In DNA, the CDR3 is TGTGCCAGCATCGCTCAACATCGCTCCTACGAGCAGTACTTC. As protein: CASIAQHRSYEQYF.

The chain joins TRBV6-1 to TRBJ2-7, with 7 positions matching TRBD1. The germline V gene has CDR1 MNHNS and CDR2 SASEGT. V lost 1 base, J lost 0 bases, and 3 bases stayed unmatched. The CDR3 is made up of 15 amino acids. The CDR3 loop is CASSEVGTASYEQYF. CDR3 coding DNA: TGTGCCAGCAGTGAAGTCGGGACAGCCTCCTACGAGCAGTACTTC.

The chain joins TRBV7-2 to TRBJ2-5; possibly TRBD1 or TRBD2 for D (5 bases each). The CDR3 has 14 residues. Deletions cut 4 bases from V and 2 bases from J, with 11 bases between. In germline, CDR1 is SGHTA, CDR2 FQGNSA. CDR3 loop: CASSYRDPQETQYF. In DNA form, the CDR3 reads TGTGCCAGCAGCTACCGGGACCCACAAGAGACCCAGTACTTC.

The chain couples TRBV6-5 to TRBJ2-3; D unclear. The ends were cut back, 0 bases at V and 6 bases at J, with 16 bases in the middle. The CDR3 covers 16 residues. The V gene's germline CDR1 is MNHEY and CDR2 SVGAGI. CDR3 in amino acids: CASSYSRGGIGDTQYF. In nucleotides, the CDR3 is TGTGCCAGCAGTTACTCGAGAGGTGGGATCGGGGATACGCAGTATTTT.

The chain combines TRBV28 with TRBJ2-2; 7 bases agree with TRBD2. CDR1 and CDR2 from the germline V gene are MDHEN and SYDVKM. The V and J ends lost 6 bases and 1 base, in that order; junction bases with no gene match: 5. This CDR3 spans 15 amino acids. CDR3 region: CASRSLARNTGELFF. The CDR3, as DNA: TGTGCCAGCAGGTCACTAGCGAGGAACACCGGGGAGCTGTTTTTT.

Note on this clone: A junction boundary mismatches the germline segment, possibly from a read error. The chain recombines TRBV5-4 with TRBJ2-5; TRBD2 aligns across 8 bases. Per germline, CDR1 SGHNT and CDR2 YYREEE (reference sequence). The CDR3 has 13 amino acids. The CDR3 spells CASWREDQKTQYF. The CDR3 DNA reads TGTGCCAGCTGGCGGGAGGACCAAAAGACCCAGTACTTC.